This T cell receptor beta chain was recorded in a study of T-cell memory formation after mild COVID-19. This clonotype was seen only a few times. V was cut by 1 base and J by 3 bases, with 22 bases left in between. Germline CDR1 is DFQATT and CDR2 is SNEGSKA (reference sequence). This CDR3 has 17 amino acids. TCRdb reprocessed the 5' RACE reads via MiXCR and lists one record per CDR3 protein. The table records hundreds of thousands of distinct CDR3 sequences, about 20% of them present only once. The sample taken for sequencing was PBMCs or a T cell subset sorted from them (not recorded which). The chain joins TRBV20-1 to TRBJ2-7, with a possible D match to TRBD1 (6 bases). This clonotype was sampled from an adult woman who had mild COVID-19 (a few samples of this study predate the infection). Cell type and time point are not known. The CDR3 DNA reads TGCAGTGCTAGAGCCGTTGACAGGACAGACCCGAGCTACGAGCAGTACTTC. It codes for CSARAVDRTDPSYEQYF.